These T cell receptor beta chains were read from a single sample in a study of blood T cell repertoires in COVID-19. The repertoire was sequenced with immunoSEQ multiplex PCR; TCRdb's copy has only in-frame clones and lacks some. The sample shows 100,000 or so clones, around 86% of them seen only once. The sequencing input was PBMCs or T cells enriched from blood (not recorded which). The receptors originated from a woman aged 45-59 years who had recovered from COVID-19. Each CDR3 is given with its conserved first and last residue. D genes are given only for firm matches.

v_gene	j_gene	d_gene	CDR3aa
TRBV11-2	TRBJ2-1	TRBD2	CASSLGLAGGHEQFF
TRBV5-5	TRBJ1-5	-	CASSLVAGSNQPQHF
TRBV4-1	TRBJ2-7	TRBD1	CASSQGDSPAYEQYF
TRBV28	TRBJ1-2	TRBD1	CASRWDRGEGYTF
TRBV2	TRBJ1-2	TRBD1	CASRPGTGPLGYTF
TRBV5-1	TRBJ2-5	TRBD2	CASSLSGYQETQYF
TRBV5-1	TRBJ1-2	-	CASSPLRFGEHYGYTF
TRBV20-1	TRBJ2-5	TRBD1	CSASGGQGAETQYF
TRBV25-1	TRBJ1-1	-	CASSESYGPEAFF
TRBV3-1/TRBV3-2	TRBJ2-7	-	CASSPGGASTYEQYF
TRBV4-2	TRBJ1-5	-	CASSQDRSTVNQPQHF
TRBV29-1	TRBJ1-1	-	CSVYRDGNTEAFF
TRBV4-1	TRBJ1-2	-	CASSQDWQGLSYGYTF
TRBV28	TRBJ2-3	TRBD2	CASSLFAGVSTDTQYF
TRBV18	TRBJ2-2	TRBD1	CASSPGQVVTGELFF
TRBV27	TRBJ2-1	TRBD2	CASSPRLAENNEQFF
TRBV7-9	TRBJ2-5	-	CASSLGDRDGSQGTQYF
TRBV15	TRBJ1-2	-	CATSRDTGRAGGYTF